The entry that follows covers one TCR beta chain sequence. This sample was taken from a study of blood T cell repertoires in COVID-19. Study as a whole: Whether acute or convalescent, the COVID-19 samples came from the United States, Italy and Spain. Sources were T cells, B-cell-depleted T cells, or PBMCs; the material itself was cDNA or gDNA.

CDR3 size: 15 residues. V gave up 1 base and J gave up 6 bases; unmatched junction bases: 3. The germline CDR1 and CDR2 sequences are SGHTA and FQGNSA. Original handling: Nucleated cell counts were estimated from reference gene primer amplification. The table came from immunoSEQ multiplex PCR; TCRdb's copy has only in-frame clones and leaves some out. The V and J calls and clone size come from that table; D and trimming were worked out from the DNA. Of 200,000 to 300,000 clones listed, around 90% are singletons. The TCR comes from a man between 60 and 75 years old who had recovered from COVID-19. The sequencing sample was made of peripheral blood. The chain is built from TRBV7-2 and TRBJ1-6; 7 bases are a match to TRBD1. The chain's CDR3 is CASSLDPGGNSPLHF. The CDR3 DNA reads as TGTGCCAGCAGCTTAGACCCAGGGGGTAATTCACCCCTCCACTTT. Complete variable domain (other parts from reference TRBV7-2 and TRBJ1-6): GAGVSQSPSNKVTEKGKDVELRCDPISGHTALYWYRQSLGQGLEFLIYFQGNSAPDKSGLPSDRFSAERTGGSVSTLTIQRTQQEDSAVYLCASSLDPGGNSPLHFGNGTRLTVT.